The entry that follows covers one T cell receptor (beta chain) sequence. The antigen remains undetermined. The record originates from a study of T cells in localized non-small cell lung cancer. Findings and limits, study-wide: Greater blood T cell density accompanied longer overall survival.

Here immunoSEQ multiplex PCR was the method, and the copy in TCRdb shows in-frame clones only, minus some. The sample shows 4,000 to 6,000 clones, 55% of them seen only once. The CDR3 has 12 residues. V gave up 2 bases and J gave up 10 bases, with 9 bases separating them. The germline V gene encodes CDR1 MDHEN and CDR2 SYDVKM. The chain carries TRBV28 and TRBJ1-3; D gene ambiguous. Sequencing was performed on lymph node tissue, taken before any cancer treatment. This TCR was recovered from a male donor aged 60 or over with stage I squamous cell lung carcinoma. In DNA form, the CDR3 reads TGTGCCAGCAGTTTAGGGCCAGCGACCATATATTTT. Translated, it gives CASSLGPATIYF.